The sequence of this T cell receptor (beta chain) was determined in a study of blood T cell repertoires in COVID-19. Study context: Collection of acute and convalescent COVID-19 samples took place in the United States, Italy and Spain. Sources were T cells, B-cell-depleted T cells, or PBMCs; the material itself was cDNA or gDNA.

Per the study methods: Using reference gene primer amplification, nucleated cell counts were estimated. Some clones are missing from TCRdb's copy, which holds only in-frame ones; the method was immunoSEQ multiplex PCR. Clonal size and the V and J genes are those of that table, whereas D and trimming came from the DNA. The data hold 150,000 or so clones, with about 89% observed a single time. Input material: peripheral blood. This TCR was recovered from a man aged 80 or over with acute or convalescent COVID-19.

This chain's CDR3 is CASSHPTGTTYNEQFF. CDR3 bases: TGTGCCAGCAGCCACCCAACAGGGACAACCTACAATGAGCAGTTCTTC. The rearrangement uses TRBV3-1 (or the pseudogene TRBV3-2) and TRBJ2-1, with a possible D match to TRBD1 (6 bases). This CDR3 has 16 residues. Germline V gene data show CDR1 as LGHDT and CDR2 as YNNKEL (reference sequence). Trimming removed 3 bases at V and 2 bases at J, with 14 bases between.